This T cell receptor beta chain was recovered during a study of T-cell memory formation after mild COVID-19. Overall study results and limits: Contracting CD4+ clones were located mainly in CM and EM, and CD8+ clones in EMRA. Several responding clones turned up in pre-infection memory, indicating that cross-reactive memory may have taken part.

J was trimmed by 4 bases and V by 0 bases; bases with no gene match: 3. CDR1 is SGHRS and CDR2 is YFSETQ in the germline V gene. The CDR3 extends over 16 amino acids. TCRdb re-analysed the 5' RACE reads in MiXCR, keeping a single row per CDR3 protein. The sample includes about 470,000 distinct CDR3 sequences, roughly 23% of them seen just once. Comments on this clonotype: Its antigen is still unknown.

This chain links TRBV5-1 with TRBJ2-2; 10 bases match TRBD2. The source of this sequence is an adult woman who had mild COVID-19 (a few samples of this study predate the infection). Cell type and time point are not known. Input material: PBMCs or a T cell subset sorted from them (not recorded which). The CDR3 coding sequence is TGCGCCAGCAGCTTGGGGACTAGCGGACCCACCGGGGAGCTGTTTTTT. This translates into CASSLGTSGPTGELFF. Drawing the rest from reference TRBV5-1 and TRBJ2-2, the complete variable domain is KAGVTQTPRYLIKTRGQQVTLSCSPISGHRSVSWYQQTPGQGLQFLFEYFSETQRNKGNFPGRFSGRQFSNSRSEMNVSTLELGDSALYLCASSLGTSGPTGELFFGEGSRLTVL.